Listed below are T cell receptor beta chains from one sample, sequenced in a study of tumor-infiltrating lymphocytes in primary liver carcinoma. TCRdb reanalysed the multiplex PCR reads using MiXCR and keeps one entry per CDR3 protein. The sample contains 95,000 to 100,000 distinct CDR3 sequences, about 70% of which appear only once. Sample: liver tumor tissue from sampling region 2. These receptors were obtained from a woman in her sixties or seventies with primary liver carcinoma and hepatitis B virus infection. The CDR3 runs from the conserved cysteine through the conserved F or W. D genes are given only for firm matches. A clone size is listed for some rows: how often the clone was seen (once, few, many), or a class if it is expanded.

TRBV6-5	-	TRBJ2-1	15	TRBD2	CVSRSVAGGHNEKFF	TGTGTCAGCAGGAGCGTAGCGGGAGGCCACAATGAGAAGTTCTTC
TRBV6-2/TRBV6-3	-	TRBJ2-7	15	-	CASRYSQSSVYDQYF	TGTGCCAGCAGATACTCTCAGAGTAGCGTCTACGACCAGTACTTC
TRBV28	many	TRBJ2-5	14	TRBD1	CASRYTGGAETQYF	TGTGCCAGCAGGTACACAGGGGGCGCTGAGACCCAGTACTTC
TRBV2	many	TRBJ1-1	12	-	CASTRDGTEAFF	TGTGCCAGCACGCGGGACGGCACTGAAGCTTTCTTT
TRBV5-1	few	TRBJ2-4	15	-	CASSLEEGAKNIQYF	TGCGCCAGCAGCTTGGAGGAGGGGGCCAAAAACATTCAGTACTTC
TRBV19	few	TRBJ1-5	16	TRBD1	CASSIRDSPSNQPQHF	TGTGCCAGTAGTATCAGGGACAGCCCGAGCAATCAGCCCCAGCATTTT
TRBV10-3	few	TRBJ2-7	12	-	CAISDGGYEQYF	TGTGCCATCAGTGACGGGGGCTACGAGCAGTACTTC
TRBV30	many	TRBJ2-7	14	-	CAWSVNTKNYEQYF	TGTGCCTGGAGTGTAAATACCAAGAACTACGAGCAGTACTTC
TRBV5-4	-	TRBJ2-1	15	-	CASSLVAGNHNEQFF	TGTGCCAGCAGCTTGGTGGCAGGAAATCACAATGAGCAGTTCTTC
TRBV6-6	few	TRBJ1-2	14	-	CASSLGHYNYGYTF	TGTGCCAGCAGCTTGGGACACTACAACTATGGCTACACCTTC
TRBV7-9	-	TRBJ1-5	12	-	CASSLLREPQHF	TGTGCCAGCAGCTTATTGAGGGAGCCCCAACATTTT
TRBV19	-	TRBJ2-7	16	TRBD1	CASSIRWDRPRNEQYF	TGTGCCAGTAGTATCCGCTGGGACAGGCCAAGGAACGAGCAGTACTTC
TRBV6-6	-	TRBJ2-3	15	TRBD2	CARTPAGPLTDTQYF	TGTGCCAGGACCCCAGCGGGACCGCTCACGGATACGCAGTATTTT
TRBV12-3/TRBV12-4	-	TRBJ1-1	15	-	CASPMGTERNTGAFF	TGTGCCAGCCCTATGGGGACGGAGAGGAACACTGGCGCTTTCTTT
TRBV4-1	many	TRBJ2-2	17	TRBD2	CASRSVVREGHSGELFF	TGCGCCAGCAGATCAGTCGTACGGGAGGGCCATAGCGGGGAGCTGTTTTTT
TRBV28	-	TRBJ1-4	14	-	CASSNRQGGEKPFF	TGTGCCAGCAGTAATCGGCAGGGCGGAGAAAAACCGTTTTTT
TRBV5-4	-	TRBJ2-3	16	TRBD2	CASSQPGTRGTDTQYF	TGTGCCAGTAGCCAGCCCGGGACTAGAGGCACAGATACGCAGTATTTT
TRBV5-1	once	TRBJ2-5	15	-	CASSSPQCGQETQYF	TGCGCCAGCAGCTCCCCCCAGTGTGGGCAAGAGACCCAGTACTTC
TRBV12-3/TRBV12-4	few	TRBJ1-1	14	TRBD1	CASKATGGLSEAFF	TGTGCCAGCAAGGCGACAGGGGGATTATCTGAAGCTTTCTTT
TRBV5-1	-	TRBJ1-1	15	TRBD1	CASNSDRGVGTEASF	TGCGCCAGCAACTCTGACAGGGGAGTGGGGACTGAAGCTTCCTTT
TRBV11-1	-	TRBJ2-4	18	-	CASSSALAAALSINIQYF	TGTGCCAGCAGCTCAGCCTTAGCAGCCGCTCTATCCATAAACATTCAGTACTTC
TRBV5-6	many	TRBJ1-1	14	-	CASSLRVAYTEAFF	TGTGCCAGCAGCTTGCGGGTGGCGTACACTGAAGCTTTCTTT
TRBV6-2/TRBV6-3	many	TRBJ1-5	16	-	CASSYSIRAGDQPQHF	TGTGCCAGCAGTTACTCGATCAGGGCAGGCGATCAGCCCCAGCATTTT
TRBV30	many	TRBJ2-1	14	TRBD2	CAWRTSDISNEQFF	TGTGCCTGGAGGACTAGCGACATCAGCAATGAGCAGTTCTTC
TRBV29-1	-	TRBJ2-1	14	TRBD1	CSVEGGTGSNEQFF	TGCAGCGTTGAAGGAGGGACAGGGTCCAATGAGCAATTCTTC
TRBV5-5	-	TRBJ2-2	14	TRBD2	CASGGGMDAAELFF	TGTGCCAGCGGGGGGGGTATGGATGCCGCGGAGCTGTTTTTT
TRBV12-3/TRBV12-4	-	TRBJ2-2	15	TRBD1	CAGSLGQGYTGELFF	TGTGCCGGCAGTCTCGGACAGGGGTACACCGGGGAGCTGTTTTTT
TRBV6-5	-	TRBJ1-2	15	TRBD1	CASRPWTGACGCYTF	TGTGCCAGCAGACCCTGGACAGGGGCCTGCGGTTGCTACACCTTC
TRBV11-2	-	TRBJ2-1	17	-	CASCRRLEGAPGDEQFF	TGTGCCAGCTGCAGGAGACTAGAGGGAGCGCCGGGGGATGAGCAGTTCTTC
TRBV28	-	TRBJ2-2	13	-	CAISPTATGELFF	TGTGCCATCAGTCCCACCGCCACCGGGGAGCTATTTTTT
TRBV29-1	few	TRBJ2-6	14	-	CSLGGSSGANVLTF	TGCAGCCTTGGCGGATCCTCTGGGGCCAATGTCCTGACTTTC
TRBV5-8	-	TRBJ1-5	17	-	CASSSRDAGASSQPQHF	TGTGCCAGCAGCTCTCGCGATGCAGGGGCAAGCAGTCAGCCCCAGCATTTT
TRBV20-1	once	TRBJ2-3	14	TRBD2	CSASWREGKDTQYF	TGCAGTGCTAGCTGGCGGGAGGGCAAAGATACGCAGTATTTT
TRBV5-1	many	TRBJ2-1	15	TRBD2	CASSPRAGDTNEQFF	TGCGCCAGCAGCCCTCGGGCGGGGGATACCAATGAGCAGTTCTTC
TRBV28	-	TRBJ1-2	13	-	CASSQTDKHGYTF	TGTGCCAGTAGTCAGACGGACAAGCATGGCTACACCTTC
TRBV19	-	TRBJ1-1	18	TRBD1	CATSPDSRTGGLNTEAFF	TGTGCCACCTCACCTGACAGTCGGACAGGGGGTCTGAACACTGAAGCTTTCTTT
TRBV29-1	-	TRBJ2-7	13	TRBD1	CSAGNSGTGDQYF	TGCAGCGCCGGCAACTCCGGAACAGGGGATCAGTACTTC
TRBV5-1	once	TRBJ2-3	18	TRBD2	CASSHGTSGRISTDTQYF	TGCGCCAGCAGCCACGGGACTAGCGGGAGGATTAGCACAGATACGCAGTATTTT
TRBV28	many	TRBJ1-4	13	-	CASSTQSPLKLFF	TGTGCCAGCAGCACCCAGTCGCCGCTAAAACTGTTTTTT
TRBV29-1	-	TRBJ2-5	12	-	CSVNSGQETQYF	TGCAGCGTTAACAGTGGTCAAGAGACCCAGTACTTT
TRBV11-2	-	TRBJ2-1	14	-	CVSTQDSRYREQFF	TGTGTCAGCACTCAGGACTCGAGGTATAGGGAGCAGTTCTTC
TRBV7-6	-	TRBJ2-5	15	TRBD1	CASSSLTGQQETQYF	TGTGCCAGTAGCTCCCTGACAGGGCAGCAAGAGACCCAGTACTTC
TRBV11-3	few	TRBJ2-4	14	-	CAISYLVAKNIQYF	TGTGCCATCAGCTATCTGGTAGCCAAAAACATTCAGTACTTC
TRBV7-8	-	TRBJ2-4	16	-	CASAPSRELDKNIQYF	TGTGCCAGCGCCCCTTCTCGGGAATTGGACAAAAACATTCAGTACTTC
TRBV14	many	TRBJ2-5	17	-	CASSPPSWTARSETQYF	TGTGCCAGCAGCCCCCCCTCTTGGACCGCTAGGTCAGAGACCCAGTACTTC
TRBV11-2	-	TRBJ2-5	16	-	CASGQSWGAYHETQYF	TGTGCCAGCGGCCAATCTTGGGGAGCGTACCATGAGACCCAGTACTTC
TRBV12-3/TRBV12-4	once	TRBJ2-3	14	-	CASSWGGGADTQYF	TGTGCCAGCAGTTGGGGAGGGGGTGCAGATACGCAGTATTTT
TRBV5-1	-	TRBJ2-5	14	-	CASNRLDSQETQYF	TGCGCCAGCAACCGGCTCGACAGCCAAGAGACCCAGTACTTC